This TCR beta chain stems from a study of blood T cell repertoires in COVID-19. Across the study: Samples came from the United States, Italy and Spain, spanning acute and convalescent COVID-19.

The CDR3 runs 15 residues. The germline CDR1 and CDR2 sequences are LGHNA and YNFKEQ. The V end lost 0 bases, the J end lost 5 bases, and 13 bases lay between the germline ends. Produced via immunoSEQ multiplex PCR; TCRdb's table is partial and in-frame only. This sample carries 70,000 or so clones, 70% to 90% of them seen once, and the ten largest clones take roughly 3.9%. Sequencing was carried out using peripheral blood. The TCR comes from a man aged 70 or older with active COVID-19. The rearrangement joins TRBV4-2 to TRBJ1-2; D is possibly TRBD1 (6 bases). The CDR3: CASSQDGSGAYGYTF. CDR3 sequence (DNA): TGTGCCAGCAGCCAAGATGGATCAGGGGCGTATGGCTACACCTTC.